These T cell receptor beta chains were read from a single sample in a study of molecular identifiers for immune sequencing clone quantification. TCRdb recomputed calls from the PCR reads with MiXCR, one row per CDR3 protein. The sample lists under 600,000 distinct CDR3 sequences; under 30% were seen once. The sequencing input was naive CD8+ T cells from blood, with Jurkat cell RNA spiked in. Every receptor here comes from a human donor in good health. Some libraries in this study had Jurkat cell RNA spiked in. Both conserved end residues are part of each CDR3. The D gene is left open where the match is weak. Clone size is stated in some rows and not others, as once, few, many or a class when expanded.

J gene,D gene,clone size,V gene,CDR3 DNA,CDR3 protein
TRBJ2-2,TRBD2,.,TRBV4-3,TGCGCCAGCAGCCAAGACTCGGGACTAGCGGACACAAACTTTAACACCGGGGAGCTGTTTTTT,CASSQDSGLADTNFNTGELFF
TRBJ2-2,.,.,TRBV6-6,TGTGCCCGCTGCTGGACAAGTAACCCCGGGGAGCTGTTTTTT,CARCWTSNPGELFF
TRBJ2-3,.,many,TRBV11-2,TGTGCCAGCAGGTCCCTAACTAGCACAGATACGCAGTATTTT,CASRSLTSTDTQYF
TRBJ2-2,TRBD1,many,TRBV24-1,TGTGCCACCAGTGACAAAACAGGGGCCGGGGAGCTGTTTTTT,CATSDKTGAGELFF
TRBJ2-5,TRBD1,.,TRBV28,TGTGCCAGCAGCCGGACAGGGGGATCAGGGACCCAGTACTTC,CASSRTGGSGTQYF
TRBJ2-7,.,few,TRBV6-2/TRBV6-3,TGTGCCAGCGGACATTACGAGCAGTACTTC,CASGHYEQYF
TRBJ2-7,TRBD2,few,TRBV7-2,TGTGCCAGCAGCGACGGACTAGCGGGGGGGTACGAGCAGTACTTC,CASSDGLAGGYEQYF
TRBJ2-1,.,.,TRBV2,TGTGCCAGCAGTGGGACTCCAGGGGTAGAGGCGACAAGAAGCTCCTACAATGAGCAGTCCTTC,CASSGTPGVEATRSSYNEQSF
TRBJ2-7,.,.,TRBV6-5,TGTGCCAGCAGTTACGAATCCCCAACCGGCGCCCGCTCCTACGAGCAGTACTTC,CASSYESPTGARSYEQYF
TRBJ1-1,TRBD1,.,TRBV6-6,TGTGCCAGCACCGGACAGGGGGTCCACACTGAAGCTTTCTTT,CASTGQGVHTEAFF
TRBJ2-7,.,.,TRBV7-9,TGTGCCAGCAGCGGGGGAGAGGCAGGGACCACCTACGAGCAGTACTTC,CASSGGEAGTTYEQYF
TRBJ2-2,.,.,TRBV7-9,TGTGCCAGCAGCTCGACAGCGAACACCGGGGAGCTGTTTTTT,CASSSTANTGELFF
TRBJ1-2,.,.,TRBV5-5,TGTGCCAGCAGCTTATCCTCCTACCCTAACTATGGCTACACCTTC,CASSLSSYPNYGYTF
TRBJ2-5,.,many,TRBV6-9,TGTGCCAGCAATCCCCGGGGCGAGAAGGAGACCCAGTACTTC,CASNPRGEKETQYF
TRBJ2-3,TRBD1,many,TRBV5-6,TGTGCCAGCCGATCGATCCGCCGGGACAGGGGCACAGATACGCAGTATTTT,CASRSIRRDRGTDTQYF
TRBJ2-5,.,.,TRBV29-1,TGCAGCGTAGAAGGCCCACCGCGACAGCGAACCCAAGAGACCCACTACTTC,CSVEGPPRQRTQETHYF
TRBJ1-1,.,few,TRBV10-1,TGCGCCAGCAGTGCGGGGTCAGCAGGCACTGAAGCTTTCTTT,CASSAGSAGTEAFF
TRBJ2-1,.,.,TRBV27,TGTGCCAGCAGTTTGTACAGCTCCTACAATGAGCAGTTCTTC,CASSLYSSYNEQFF
TRBJ2-3,TRBD2,.,TRBV2,TGTGCCAGCAGTGATTCTCTAGCGGGGACCACAGATACGCAGTATTTT,CASSDSLAGTTDTQYF
TRBJ1-2,TRBD1,.,TRBV5-3,TGTGCCAGCAGCTTTCCCGACGATAGACAGGGGGAAAACTATGGCTACGCCTTC,CASSFPDDRQGENYGYAF
TRBJ2-3,.,many,TRBV27,TGTGCCAGCAGTTTGCTGGAAGCAGATACGCAGTATTTT,CASSLLEADTQYF
TRBJ2-7,TRBD1,many,TRBV28,TGTGCCAGCAGTGTCCACCGACAGGGCTACGAGCAGTACTTC,CASSVHRQGYEQYF
TRBJ1-2,.,few,TRBV14,TGTGCCAGCAGCCAAGATATTGCACCTAACTATGGCTACACCTTC,CASSQDIAPNYGYTF
TRBJ1-1,.,many,TRBV4-3,TGCGCCAGCAGCTTATTAACGAACCCCAACACTGAAGCTTTCTTT,CASSLLTNPNTEAFF
TRBJ2-7,TRBD1,.,TRBV20-1,TGCAGTGCTAGAGGAGCACGGGACAGGCCTCCCTACGAGCAGTACTTC,CSARGARDRPPYEQYF
TRBJ2-7,.,many,TRBV20-1,TGCAGTGCTAGAGAGCACAGGATTTCCTACGAGCAGTACTTC,CSAREHRISYEQYF
TRBJ2-7,.,many,TRBV20-1,TGCAGTGCTAGGGACAGCTACGAGCAGTACTTC,CSARDSYEQYF
TRBJ2-3,TRBD2,many,TRBV29-1,TGCAGCGTCGGCTTGGGGGCTAGCGGGAGGACCAGCACAGATACGCAGTATTTT,CSVGLGASGRTSTDTQYF
TRBJ2-5,.,.,TRBV7-9,TGTGCCAGCAGCTTTTCGGGGGGCAGTTTCCAAGAGACCCAGTACTTC,CASSFSGGSFQETQYF
TRBJ1-1,.,many,TRBV7-9,TGTGCCAGCAGCCACGGGACATATTACACTGAAGCTTTCTTT,CASSHGTYYTEAFF
TRBJ1-1,TRBD1,.,TRBV15,TGTGCCACCAGCAGTCGGCAGGGGGGGATGAACACTGAAGCTTTCTTT,CATSSRQGGMNTEAFF
TRBJ1-1,.,.,TRBV3-1,TGTGCCAGCAGCCTCAACATCGCAGTGGGTACTGAAGCTTTCTTT,CASSLNIAVGTEAFF
TRBJ2-2,.,few,TRBV11-2,TGTGCCAGCAGCTTAGTTTTCGGAAACACCGGGGAGCTGTTTTTT,CASSLVFGNTGELFF
TRBJ2-1,TRBD2,few,TRBV7-9,TGTGCCAGCAGCAGCAGACGACTAGCGGTTGAGTTCTTC,CASSSRRLAVEFF
TRBJ2-2,.,many,TRBV12-3/TRBV12-4,TGTGCCAGCAGACCACCGGGGCTAACCCCAGGAACCGGGGAGCTGTTTTTT,CASRPPGLTPGTGELFF